This T cell receptor beta chain was sequenced during a study of cytomegalovirus exposure and HLA in healthy donors. Comments on this clone: The target antigen is unknown.

Primers for the PCR totalled 60 Vbeta and 13 Jbeta. Original processing notes: The count from a later analysis was 70 million to 85 million unique TCR beta chains, 9 million to 12 million of them shared. Method: immunoSEQ multiplex PCR; TCRdb's copy keeps in-frame clones and lacks some. V, J and clone size reflect that table, while D and trimming were determined from the DNA. In the table there are more than 85,000 clones, over 80% of which are singletons. General study points: Later analysis revealed greater clonal expansion in HLA-associated TCR beta chains than in equally common others.

The V end was cut by 11 bases, the J end by 5 bases, with 13 bases between. The CDR3 runs 12 residues. Germline values: CDR1 MNHNS, CDR2 SASEGT. The V and J genes are TRBV6-1 and TRBJ2-4, with D maybe TRBD2 (6 bases). The sample taken for sequencing was PBMCs. This TCR was recovered from a man between 35 and 55 years old in good health and CMV-seronegative. CDR3 sequence: CAPREPQNIQYF. In nucleotides, the CDR3 is TGTGCCCCCCGGGAGCCGCAAAACATTCAGTACTTC.